This entry is about one TCR beta chain. Its antigen remains unidentified. This CDR3 comprises 14 residues. The germline V gene has CDR1 SGHNT and CDR2 YYREEE (reference sequence). Trimming pared 2 bases from V and 5 bases from J, leaving 10 bases between. Assay used: immunoSEQ multiplex PCR; TCRdb lists only in-frame clones, some missing. The data show over 2 million clones, 90% to 95% seen once. The data are from a study of shared clonotypes between healthy human individuals. Whole-study findings and limits: The study found roughly 5% of naive CD4 clonotypes shared across several donors.

The sequence came from a man between 18 and 29 years old in good health. Sequenced input: naive CD4+ T cells sorted from blood. The subset denotes: CD45RA+ positively selected. The rearrangement links TRBV5-4 to TRBJ2-2; D is possibly TRBD2 (5 bases). CDR3 in DNA: TGTGCCAGCAGCTTCGAGAGGGAAACCGGGGAGCTGTTTTTT. Its protein product is CASSFERETGELFF.